This is a list of T cell receptor beta chains from one sample in a study of CD8+CD57+ T cells in acquired aplastic anemia. TCRdb reprocessed the reads via MiXCR and lists one record per CDR3 protein. This sample has about 250,000 distinct CDR3 sequences, with more than 45% found just once. The sequenced material came from sorted CD4+, CD8+, or CD8+CD57+ T cells (not recorded which) from PBMCs. These receptors came from a human donor with aplastic anemia. Both conserved end residues are part of each CDR3. The D gene is left open where the match is weak. Size is omitted from some rows. Given values are once, few, many or a class for expanded clones.

. | TRBJ2-7 | TRBV5-1 | TRBD1 | CASSLGGQGDEQYF | TGCGCCAGCAGCTTGGGGGGACAGGGAGACGAGCAGTACTTC
many | TRBJ2-7 | TRBV15 | . | CATGNSFSYEQYF | TGTGCCACCGGAAACAGTTTCTCCTACGAGCAGTACTTC
. | TRBJ1-1 | TRBV5-6 | TRBD1 | CASRSGQGAYTEAFF | TGTGCCAGCAGGAGCGGACAGGGGGCCTACACTGAAGCTTTCTTT
many | TRBJ2-7 | TRBV5-6 | . | CASSGGTASYEQYF | TGTGCCAGCAGCGGAGGGACGGCCTCCTACGAGCAGTACTTC
. | TRBJ2-2 | TRBV10-3 | TRBD1 | CAISGLKAGGFTGELFF | TGTGCCATCAGTGGGTTAAAGGCAGGGGGCTTCACCGGGGAGCTGTTTTTT
. | TRBJ1-1 | TRBV27 | . | CASSRAGQTREAFF | TGTGCCAGCAGTCGGGCAGGACAAACGAGAGAAGCTTTCTTT
. | TRBJ2-7 | TRBV7-8 | . | CASSYLTGTSYEQYF | TGTGCCAGCAGTTACTTGACTGGAACCTCCTACGAGCAGTACTTC
many | TRBJ2-7 | TRBV11-2 | . | CASSLERGDSYEQYF | TGTGCCAGCAGCTTGGAAAGGGGCGACTCCTACGAGCAGTACTTC
many | TRBJ2-7 | TRBV7-8 | . | CASSHRLRAYEQYF | TGTGCCAGCAGCCATAGGTTGCGAGCCTACGAGCAGTACTTC
. | TRBJ1-6 | TRBV12-3/TRBV12-4 | TRBD1 | CASSRQGNNPPLHF | TGTGCCAGCAGCCGACAGGGTAATAACCCACCCCTCCACTTT
. | TRBJ1-1 | TRBV7-9 | . | CASSREFEAFF | TGTGCCAGCAGCCGGGAATTTGAGGCTTTCTTT
. | TRBJ2-7 | TRBV20-1 | . | CSARATLGGENPFYEQYF | TGCAGTGCTAGAGCTACGCTTGGCGGGGAAAACCCCTTTTACGAGCAGTACTTC
many | TRBJ2-7 | TRBV20-1 | . | CSARDLQGSTREQYF | TGCAGTGCTAGAGACCTACAGGGAAGTACCCGCGAGCAGTACTTC
. | TRBJ1-2 | TRBV7-9 | . | CASSDNRTSGEGYTF | TGTGCCAGCAGCGACAATCGGACCTCGGGGGAGGGCTACACCTTC
. | TRBJ2-5 | TRBV19 | . | CASSRLGTETQYF | TGTGCCAGTAGTAGGCTAGGGACGGAGACCCAGTACTTC
many | TRBJ2-5 | TRBV7-9 | TRBD1 | CASSFTDRGGLETQYF | TGTGCCAGCAGCTTCACTGACAGGGGCGGGTTAGAGACCCAGTACTTC
few | TRBJ1-5 | TRBV6-4 | . | CASSYSGRGQGGNQPQHF | TGTGCCAGCAGTTACTCGGGAAGGGGTCAGGGTGGCAATCAGCCCCAGCATTTT
many | TRBJ1-6 | TRBV19 | TRBD1 | CASTGDRGRYSPLHF | TGTGCCAGTACCGGAGACAGGGGGCGGTATTCACCCCTCCACTTT
many | TRBJ2-1 | TRBV5-6 | TRBD2 | CASTFGRAGANEQFF | TGTGCCAGCACTTTTGGCAGGGCGGGAGCCAATGAGCAGTTCTTC
. | TRBJ1-2 | TRBV4-1 | . | CASSPGLRGGGTF | TGCGCCAGCAGCCCAGGACTGAGGGGGGGCGGCACCTTC
many | TRBJ1-1 | TRBV28 | . | CASSLGIVGRNTEAFF | TGTGCCAGCAGTTTAGGGATTGTAGGCCGTAACACTGAAGCTTTCTTT
many | TRBJ2-7 | TRBV7-9 | . | CASSPVRGGTAYEQYF | TGTGCCAGCAGCCCGGTGAGGGGAGGTACTGCCTACGAGCAGTACTTC
. | TRBJ2-7 | TRBV10-3 | TRBD1 | CAIRTGSSYEQYF | TGTGCCATCAGGACAGGGAGCTCCTACGAGCAGTACTTC
many | TRBJ2-2 | TRBV19 | . | CASSPRLLNTGELFF | TGTGCCAGTAGTCCCAGGCTACTGAACACCGGGGAGCTGTTTTTT
many | TRBJ2-7 | TRBV19 | TRBD1 | CASSTPGQGTYEQYF | TGTGCCAGTAGTACCCCCGGACAGGGGACCTACGAGCAGTACTTC
many | TRBJ2-7 | TRBV7-8 | . | CASSLLSGTVLTYEQYF | TGTGCCAGCAGCTTGTTGTCCGGGACCGTATTGACCTACGAGCAGTACTTC
many | TRBJ1-1 | TRBV19 | TRBD1 | CASRGETGSTEAFF | TGTGCCAGTAGGGGGGAGACAGGGAGCACTGAAGCTTTCTTT
. | TRBJ1-1 | TRBV20-1 | TRBD1 | CSASDGQGRNEAFF | TGCAGTGCTAGTGATGGACAGGGTCGCAATGAAGCTTTCTTT
. | TRBJ1-2 | TRBV29-1 | . | CSVEGVPYGYTF | TGCAGCGTTGAGGGGGTCCCCTATGGCTACACCTTC
. | TRBJ1-2 | TRBV20-1 | . | CSARDPGKPREYGYTF | TGCAGTGCTAGAGATCCCGGGAAGCCTCGGGAGTATGGCTACACCTTC
many | TRBJ2-3 | TRBV7-2 | TRBD2 | CASSSGTSGTDTQYF | TGTGCCAGCAGCTCCGGGACTAGCGGCACAGATACGCAGTATTTT
many | TRBJ2-7 | TRBV19 | . | CASSSIDRNYDTYEQYF | TGTGCCAGTAGTTCCATTGACAGAAATTATGACACCTACGAGCAGTACTTC
. | TRBJ1-2 | TRBV7-2 | . | CASSPRETGHPYGYTF | TGTGCCAGCAGTCCGAGGGAGACAGGCCACCCCTATGGCTACACCTTC
many | TRBJ2-2 | TRBV9 | . | CASSVAAGELFF | TGTGCCAGCAGCGTAGCAGCCGGGGAGCTGTTTTTT
few | TRBJ2-3 | TRBV30 | TRBD2 | CAWSVAGGPADTQYF | TGTGCCTGGAGTGTAGCGGGGGGGCCGGCAGATACGCAGTATTTT
. | TRBJ1-4 | TRBV29-1 | . | CSVEGSAGTNEELSF | TGCAGCGTTGAAGGTTCGGCAGGGACTAATGAAGAACTGTCTTTT
many | TRBJ2-7 | TRBV28 | . | CASSLGEQYF | TGTGCCAGCAGTTTGGGGGAGCAGTACTTC
many | TRBJ2-7 | TRBV10-3 | . | CAIRDLLTYGQYF | TGTGCCATCAGGGACCTGCTAACCTACGGGCAGTACTTC
. | TRBJ2-3 | TRBV29-1 | TRBD2 | CSVGTSGYSGAQYF | TGCAGCGTTGGGACTAGCGGGTACAGCGGAGCGCAGTATTTT